This note documents a single TCR beta chain sequence. Its antigen is still unknown. Here immunoSEQ multiplex PCR was the method, and the copy in TCRdb shows in-frame clones only, minus some. Of more than 110,000 clones listed, about 92% are singletons. The data originate from a study of T cell responses to AZD1222 COVID-19 vaccine. General study results and limits: Targeting of unmutated variant regions was reportedly seen in nearly half of spike-specific TCRs. Distributed over spike, vaccine-associated CD4 TCRs predominated at 160-218 and 743-854.

Between the trimmed V and J ends, which lost 5 bases and 0 bases, there was a span of 17 bases. Germline CDR1 is SGHVS and CDR2 is FQNEAQ. CDR3 length equals 17 residues. The chain links TRBV7-8 to TRBJ2-1, with D perhaps TRBD2 (5 bases). The receptor comes from an adult in good health. The material was peripheral blood, obtained on day 0 of AZD1222 vaccination. CDR3 region: CASSLRSRGHSYNEQFF. The CDR3 region has the DNA TGTGCCAGCAGCCTCCGAAGCCGGGGTCACTCCTACAATGAGCAGTTCTTC.